These 20 T cell receptor beta chains share one sample of origin, sequenced in a study of cytomegalovirus exposure and HLA in healthy donors. PCR involved 60 Vbeta and 13 Jbeta primers. Clones were read by immunoSEQ multiplex PCR, and TCRdb kept only the in-frame ones, dropping some. This table holds a few hundred thousand clones, about four fifths found once. The sample taken for sequencing was PBMCs. The receptor set was obtained from a man aged 25 to 45 in good health and CMV-seronegative.

The chain couples TRBV29-1 to TRBJ1-1; D perhaps matches TRBD1 (5 bases). The CDR3 contains 13 residues. CDR1 and CDR2 (germline): SQVTM, ANQGSEA. Trimming stripped 7 bases from V and 5 bases from J, with 17 bases between. Here the CDR3 reads CSGHRSLGTEAFF. The CDR3, as DNA: TGCAGCGGACACAGGAGCCTGGGGACTGAAGCTTTCTTT.

This clone was seen just once. The CDR3 nucleotides are TGTGCCAGCAGCTTAGCTCCCACCGGTCGTGGCTACACCTTC. The encoded protein is CASSLAPTGRGYTF. The V call is TRBV7-6, the J call TRBJ1-2; no definite D call. Per germline, CDR1 SGHVS and CDR2 FNYEAQ. CDR3 length: 14 amino acids. The germline V and J ends were trimmed by 0 bases and 7 bases, with 12 bases remaining between them.

The CDR3 loop is CASSVRDRGINQPQHF. For the CDR3, the DNA is TGTGCCAGCAGCGTACGGGACAGGGGCATCAATCAGCCCCAGCATTTT. V gene TRBV12-1 combines with J gene TRBJ1-5; the table's D gene call, TRBD1, was not cross checked with the DNA. TRBV12-1 is a pseudogene locus. This CDR3 is 16 amino acids long.

This clone came up a few times. V and J are TRBV14 and TRBJ1-3; perhaps TRBD1 as D (5 bases). The CDR3 spans 19 residues. The V end lost 2 bases, the J end lost 6 bases, and 26 bases lay between the germline ends. Per the germline V gene, CDR1 is SGHDN and CDR2 is FVKESK. In DNA, the CDR3 is TGTGCCAGCAGCCAAAGGGTACCCACAGGCCTCTTGAGAGAAAACACCATATATTTT. It is translated as CASSQRVPTGLLRENTIYF. The full variable domain, in which reference TRBV14 and TRBJ1-3 provide the parts outside the CDR3, is EAGVTQFPSHSVIEKGQTVTLRCDPISGHDNLYWYRRVMGKEIKFLLHFVKESKQDESGMPNNRFLAERTGGTYSTLKVQPAELEDSGVYFCASSQRVPTGLLRENTIYFGEGSWLTVV.

The chain recombines TRBV5-4 with TRBJ1-2; 8 nucleotides align to TRBD1. This CDR3 region has 15 residues. The junction had 8 bases not matched to a gene; V was cut back by 3 bases and J by 4 bases. Looked up from germline, CDR1 is SGHNT and CDR2 is YYREEE (reference sequence). In nucleotides, the CDR3 is TGTGCCAGCAGCTGGGACAGGAGAGTGGGCTATGGCTACACCTTC. It translates to CASSWDRRVGYGYTF.

V is TRBV23-1 and J is TRBJ2-7; D is perhaps TRBD1 (6 bases). TRBV23-1 is given ORF status, its function remaining uncertain. V was cut by 5 bases and J by 2 bases, with 16 bases left in between. The CDR3 is made up of 15 amino acids. CDR3 in amino acids: CASSNGRGWTYEQYF. DNA for the CDR3: TGCGCCAGCAGTAATGGAAGGGGGTGGACCTACGAGCAGTACTTC.

The genes are TRBV28 and TRBJ1-5; TRBD1 matches 9 bases. Germline V gene sequence: CDR1 MDHEN, CDR2 SYDVKM. V lost 5 bases to trimming and J lost 6 bases; unmatched junction nucleotides: 8. This CDR3 comprises 15 residues. The CDR3 DNA follows: TGTGCCAGCAGTCCACAGGGGGCAGGTAGTCAGCCCCAGCATTTT. This codes for CASSPQGAGSQPQHF. Variable domain in full (rest from reference TRBV28 and TRBJ1-5): DVKVTQSSRYLVKRTGEKVFLECVQDMDHENMFWYRQDPGLGLRLIYFSYDVKMKEKGDIPEGYSVSREKKERFSLILESASTNQTSMYLCASSPQGAGSQPQHFGDGTRLSIL.

Only a few counts were recorded for this clone. This sequence joins TRBV10-3 and TRBJ1-5; tentative D call: TRBD1 (5 bases). The germline V and J ends were trimmed by 4 bases and 1 base, with 11 bases remaining between them. The length of the CDR3 is 15 residues. Germline values: CDR1 ENHRY, CDR2 SYGVKD. CDR3 amino acids: CAISAEDRSNQPQHF. Here the CDR3 DNA reads TGTGCCATCAGTGCTGAAGACAGAAGCAATCAGCCCCAGCATTTT.

J is TRBJ1-2 and V is TRBV27; no reliable D call. Trimming took off 0 bases at V and 10 bases at J, with 12 bases between the two ends. The CDR3 loop spans 13 amino acids. CDR1 and CDR2 from the germline V gene are MNHEY and SMNVEV (reference sequence). CDR3 region: CASSLSRGRVYTF. In DNA form, the CDR3 reads TGTGCCAGCAGTTTATCTCGCGGCAGAGTCTACACCTTC.

The genes are TRBV9 and TRBJ2-3; 8 positions agree with TRBD2. CDR1 and CDR2 (germline): SGDLS, YYNGEE. The length of the CDR3 is 17 residues. V lost 0 bases to trimming and J lost 2 bases; unmatched junction nucleotides: 8. The CDR3: CASSVELAGGNTDTQYF. CDR3 sequence (DNA): TGTGCCAGCAGCGTAGAGCTAGCGGGCGGTAACACAGATACGCAGTATTTT.

The gene calls are TRBV28 and TRBJ1-1; D unclear. The CDR3 covers 16 residues. V was clipped by 1 base and J by 0 bases, with 12 bases between them. Germline loops: CDR1 MDHEN, CDR2 SYDVKM. Here the CDR3 reads CASSLFHRRMNTEAFF. The CDR3 DNA is TGTGCCAGCAGTTTATTCCACCGGAGAATGAACACTGAAGCTTTCTTT.

The V call is TRBV5-1, the J call TRBJ1-1; 7 bases are a match to TRBD1. The germline V gene has CDR1 SGHRS and CDR2 YFSETQ. The CDR3 loop spans 14 amino acids. Germline trimming cut 4 bases from V and 2 bases from J; bases unmatched to any gene: 5. CDR3 nucleotide sequence: TGCGCCAGCAGCCAACAGGGGTCAAACACTGAAGCTTTCTTT. It codes for CASSQQGSNTEAFF.

The rearrangement joins TRBV18 to TRBJ2-3; TRBD2 agrees at 13 bases. The J segment lost 4 bases and the V segment lost 4 bases, leaving 5 bases of the junction unmatched. This CDR3 comprises 16 residues. Germline loops: CDR1 KGHSH, CDR2 LQKENI. CDR3 nucleotides: TGTGCCAGCTCACTCGGACTAGCGGGGGCCCCAGATACGCAGTATTTT. Translating gives CASSLGLAGAPDTQYF.

The chain uses TRBV5-4 and TRBJ1-2; 9 positions agree with TRBD1. Germline CDR1 is SGHNT and CDR2 is YYREEE (reference sequence). The V segment lost 0 bases and the J segment 3 bases; nucleotides outside the gene matches: 9. CDR3 size: 17 residues. CDR3 region: CASSLVGRQGGYYGYTF. DNA of the CDR3: TGTGCCAGCAGCTTGGTGGGGAGACAGGGGGGTTACTATGGCTACACCTTC.

The genes are TRBV2 and TRBJ1-6; 8 nucleotides align to TRBD1. Germline CDR1 is SNHLY and CDR2 is FYNNEI. Germline trimming cut 6 bases from V and 9 bases from J; bases unmatched to any gene: 7. CDR3 size: 14 residues. CDR3 nucleotide sequence: TGTGCCAGCAGCGGCAGGGGGCTGGGTTCACCCCTCCACTTT. Translating it yields CASSGRGLGSPLHF.

This clone was picked up a small number of times. The gene calls are TRBV10-3 and TRBJ2-3; 11 nucleotides match TRBD2. This CDR3 contains 17 residues. Per the germline V gene, CDR1 is ENHRY and CDR2 is SYGVKD. Unmatched junction bases numbered 5, after V lost 0 bases and J lost 3 bases. The CDR3 DNA reads as TGTGCCATCAGTGAGTCGATTACTAGCGGGGGAACAGATACGCAGTATTTT. This gives the protein CAISESITSGGTDTQYF.

The chain has TRBV19 and TRBJ2-7, with D possibly being TRBD2 (5 bases). The CDR3 has 12 residues. V shed 10 bases and J shed 3 bases, with 13 bases lying between them. The germline gives CDR1 LNHDA, CDR2 SQIVND (reference sequence). In nucleotides, the CDR3 is TGTGCCACCTCCCTCGGGGACTACGAGCAGTACTTC. Its protein product is CATSLGDYEQYF.

The rearrangement uses TRBV2 and TRBJ1-1, with no clear D. CDR3 length: 12 amino acids. The germline V gene has CDR1 SNHLY and CDR2 FYNNEI. V gave up 5 bases and J gave up 3 bases, with 7 bases separating them. CDR3 DNA: TGTGCCAGCAGTATGGGAGACACTGAAGCTTTCTTT. Protein sequence: CASSMGDTEAFF.

This sequence joins TRBV19 and TRBJ1-4; 7 positions agree with TRBD1. The CDR3 spans 15 residues. Germline CDR1 is LNHDA and CDR2 is SQIVND (reference sequence). V gave up 6 bases and J gave up 7 bases; unmatched junction bases: 11. CDR3 coding DNA: TGTGCCAGTAGCCGGGACAGTCTACTTCCTGAAAAACTGTTTTTT. Protein product: CASSRDSLLPEKLFF.

V and J are TRBV18 and TRBJ1-1, with a tentative D call TRBD1 (6 bases). Germline-derived CDR1 and CDR2 are KGHSH and LQKENI. Deletions cut 3 bases from V and 4 bases from J, with 12 bases between. The CDR3 has 14 amino acids. CDR3 region: CASSPTGWSTEAFF. CDR3 nucleotides: TGTGCCAGCTCACCTACAGGGTGGAGCACTGAAGCTTTCTTT.